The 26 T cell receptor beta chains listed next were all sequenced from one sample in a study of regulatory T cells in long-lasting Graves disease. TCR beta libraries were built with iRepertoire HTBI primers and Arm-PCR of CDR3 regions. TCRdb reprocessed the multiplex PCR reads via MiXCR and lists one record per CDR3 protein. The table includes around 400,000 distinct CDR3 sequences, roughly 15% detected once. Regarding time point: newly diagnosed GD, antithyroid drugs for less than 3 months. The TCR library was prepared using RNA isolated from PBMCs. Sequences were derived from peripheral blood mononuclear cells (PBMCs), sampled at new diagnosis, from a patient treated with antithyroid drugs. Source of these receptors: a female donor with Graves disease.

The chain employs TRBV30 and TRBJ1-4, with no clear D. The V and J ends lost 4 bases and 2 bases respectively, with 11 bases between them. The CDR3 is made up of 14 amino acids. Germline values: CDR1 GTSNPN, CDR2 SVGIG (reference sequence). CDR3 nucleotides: TGTGCCTGGAATCATGGGGTTACTAATGAAAAACTGTTTTTT. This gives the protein CAWNHGVTNEKLFF. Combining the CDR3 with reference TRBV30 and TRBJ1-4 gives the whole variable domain SQTIHQWPATLVQPVGSPLSLECTVEGTSNPNLYWYRQAAGRGLQLLFYSVGIGQISSEVPQNLSASRPQDRQFILSSKKLLLSDSGFYLCAWNHGVTNEKLFFGSGTQLSVL.

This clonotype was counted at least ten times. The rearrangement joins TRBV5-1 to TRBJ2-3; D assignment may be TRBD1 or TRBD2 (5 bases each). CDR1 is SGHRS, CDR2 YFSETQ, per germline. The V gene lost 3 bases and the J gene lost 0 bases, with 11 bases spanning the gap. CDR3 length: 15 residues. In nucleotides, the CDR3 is TGCGCCAGCAGCTCCGGGGCCACTAGCACAGATACGCAGTATTTT. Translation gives CASSSGATSTDTQYF. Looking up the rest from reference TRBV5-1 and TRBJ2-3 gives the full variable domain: KAGVTQTPRYLIKTRGQQVTLSCSPISGHRSVSWYQQTPGQGLQFLFEYFSETQRNKGNFPGRFSGRQFSNSRSEMNVSTLELGDSALYLCASSSGATSTDTQYFGPGTRLTVL.

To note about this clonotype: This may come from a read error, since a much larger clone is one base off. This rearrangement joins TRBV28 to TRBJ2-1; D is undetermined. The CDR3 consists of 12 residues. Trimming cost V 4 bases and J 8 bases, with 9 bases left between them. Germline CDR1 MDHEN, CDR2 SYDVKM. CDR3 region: CASSWLSYEQFF. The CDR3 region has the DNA TGTGCCAGCAGTTGGTTGTCTTATGAGCAGTTCTTC. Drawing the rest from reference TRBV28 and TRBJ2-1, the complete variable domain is DVKVTQSSRYLVKRTGEKVFLECVQDMDHENMFWYRQDPGLGLRLIYFSYDVKMKEKGDIPEGYSVSREKKERFSLILESASTNQTSMYLCASSWLSYEQFFGPGTRLTVL.

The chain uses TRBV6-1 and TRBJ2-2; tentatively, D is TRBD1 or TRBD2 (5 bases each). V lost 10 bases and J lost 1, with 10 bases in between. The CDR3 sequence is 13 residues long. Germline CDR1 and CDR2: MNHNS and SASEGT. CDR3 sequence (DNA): TGTGCCACCAGGGAGAGGAACACCGGGGAGCTGTTTTTT. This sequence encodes CATRERNTGELFF.

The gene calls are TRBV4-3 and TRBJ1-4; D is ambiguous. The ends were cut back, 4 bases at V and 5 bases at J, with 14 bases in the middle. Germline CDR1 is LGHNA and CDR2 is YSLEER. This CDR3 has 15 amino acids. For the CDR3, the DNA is TGCGCCAGCAGCCGAGATGGACGGGAAAATGAAAAACTGTTTTTT. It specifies CASSRDGRENEKLFF.

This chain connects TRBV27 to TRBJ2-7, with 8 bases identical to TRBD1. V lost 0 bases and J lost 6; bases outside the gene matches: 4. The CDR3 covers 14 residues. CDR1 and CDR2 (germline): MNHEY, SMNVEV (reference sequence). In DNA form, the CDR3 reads TGTGCCAGCAGTTTATCCGTGACAGGGGTCGAGCAGTACTTC. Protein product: CASSLSVTGVEQYF.

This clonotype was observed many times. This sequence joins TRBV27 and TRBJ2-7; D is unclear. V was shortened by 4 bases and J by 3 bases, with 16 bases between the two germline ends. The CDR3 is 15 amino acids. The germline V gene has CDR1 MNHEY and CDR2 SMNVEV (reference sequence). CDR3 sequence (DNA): TGTGCCAGCAGTTCAACAAAATCGGTAATCTACGAGCAGTACTTC. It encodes CASSSTKSVIYEQYF.

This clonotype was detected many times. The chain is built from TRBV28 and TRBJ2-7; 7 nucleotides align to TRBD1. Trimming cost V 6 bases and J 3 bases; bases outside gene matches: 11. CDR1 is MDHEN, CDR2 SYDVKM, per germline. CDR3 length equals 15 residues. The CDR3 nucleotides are TGTGCCAGCAGATCCGTTTGGACAGGAATCTACGAGCAGTACTTC. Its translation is CASRSVWTGIYEQYF.

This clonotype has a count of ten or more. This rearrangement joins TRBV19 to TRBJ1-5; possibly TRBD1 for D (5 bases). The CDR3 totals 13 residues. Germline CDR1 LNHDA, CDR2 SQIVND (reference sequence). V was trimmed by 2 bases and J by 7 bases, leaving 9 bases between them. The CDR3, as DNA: TGTGCCAGTAGTATACAGGGAGGACAGCCCCAGCATTTT. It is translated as CASSIQGGQPQHF.

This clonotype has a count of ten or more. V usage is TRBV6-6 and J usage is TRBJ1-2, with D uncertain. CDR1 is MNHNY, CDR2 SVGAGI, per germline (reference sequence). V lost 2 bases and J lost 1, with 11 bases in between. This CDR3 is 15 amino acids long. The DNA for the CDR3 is TGTGCCAGCAGTTACCATGTTGCGGGTAACTATGGCTACACCTTC. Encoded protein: CASSYHVAGNYGYTF.

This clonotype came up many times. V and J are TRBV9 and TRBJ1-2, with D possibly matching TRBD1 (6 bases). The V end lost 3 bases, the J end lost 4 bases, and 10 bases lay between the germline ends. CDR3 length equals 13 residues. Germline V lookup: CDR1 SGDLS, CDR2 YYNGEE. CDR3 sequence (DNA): TGTGCCAGCAGCGCAACAGGGACCTATGGCTACACCTTC. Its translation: CASSATGTYGYTF.

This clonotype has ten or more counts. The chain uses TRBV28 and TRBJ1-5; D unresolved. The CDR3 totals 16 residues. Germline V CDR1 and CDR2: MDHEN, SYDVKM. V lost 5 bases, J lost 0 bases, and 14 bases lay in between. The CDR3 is CASSPALGYSNQPQHF. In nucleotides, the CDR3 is TGTGCCAGCAGTCCTGCCCTAGGGTATAGCAATCAGCCCCAGCATTTT.

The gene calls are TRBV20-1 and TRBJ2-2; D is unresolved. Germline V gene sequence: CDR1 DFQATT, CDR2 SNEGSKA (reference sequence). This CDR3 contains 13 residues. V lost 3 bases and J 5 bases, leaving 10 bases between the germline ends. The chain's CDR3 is CSASWTATGELFF. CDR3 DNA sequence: TGCAGTGCTAGTTGGACGGCGACCGGGGAGCTGTTTTTT.

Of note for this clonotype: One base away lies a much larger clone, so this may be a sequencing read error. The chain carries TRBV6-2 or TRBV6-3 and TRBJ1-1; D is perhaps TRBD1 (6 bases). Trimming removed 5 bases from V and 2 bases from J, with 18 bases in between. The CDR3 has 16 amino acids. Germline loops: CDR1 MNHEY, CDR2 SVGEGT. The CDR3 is CASSHARGGRNTEAFF. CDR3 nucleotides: TGTGCCAGCAGTCACGCTCGGGGGGGCCGAAACACTGAAGCTTTCTTT.

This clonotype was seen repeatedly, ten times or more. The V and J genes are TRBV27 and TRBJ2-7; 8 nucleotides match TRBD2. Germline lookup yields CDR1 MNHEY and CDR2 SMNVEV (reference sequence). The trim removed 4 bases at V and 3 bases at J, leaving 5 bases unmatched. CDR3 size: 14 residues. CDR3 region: CASSYVAGNYEQYF. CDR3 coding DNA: TGTGCCAGCAGTTATGTAGCGGGGAACTACGAGCAGTACTTC.

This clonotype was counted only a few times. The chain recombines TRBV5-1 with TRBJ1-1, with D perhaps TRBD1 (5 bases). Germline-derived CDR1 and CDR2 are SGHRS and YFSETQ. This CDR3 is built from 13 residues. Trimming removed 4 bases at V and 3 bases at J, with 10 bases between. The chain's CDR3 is CASSAEGYTEAFF. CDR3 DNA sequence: TGCGCCAGCAGCGCCGAGGGGTACACTGAAGCTTTCTTT.

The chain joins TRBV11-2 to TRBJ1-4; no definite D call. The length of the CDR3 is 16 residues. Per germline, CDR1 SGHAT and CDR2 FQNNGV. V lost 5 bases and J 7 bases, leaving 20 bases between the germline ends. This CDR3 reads CASSPGGGLVGEKLFF. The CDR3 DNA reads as TGTGCCAGCAGCCCCGGCGGTGGGTTGGTGGGTGAAAAACTGTTTTTT.

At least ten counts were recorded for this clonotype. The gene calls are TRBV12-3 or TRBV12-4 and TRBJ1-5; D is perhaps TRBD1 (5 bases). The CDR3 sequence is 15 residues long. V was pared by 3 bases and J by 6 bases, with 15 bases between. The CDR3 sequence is CASSLRQGASQPQHF. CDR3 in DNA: TGTGCCAGCAGTTTGAGACAAGGGGCGAGTCAGCCCCAGCATTTT.

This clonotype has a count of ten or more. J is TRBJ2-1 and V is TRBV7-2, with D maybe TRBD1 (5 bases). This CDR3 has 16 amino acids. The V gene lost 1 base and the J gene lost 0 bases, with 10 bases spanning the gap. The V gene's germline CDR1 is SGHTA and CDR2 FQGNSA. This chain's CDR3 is CASSLEGAASYNEQFF. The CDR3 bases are TGTGCCAGCAGCTTAGAAGGGGCGGCCTCCTACAATGAGCAGTTCTTC.

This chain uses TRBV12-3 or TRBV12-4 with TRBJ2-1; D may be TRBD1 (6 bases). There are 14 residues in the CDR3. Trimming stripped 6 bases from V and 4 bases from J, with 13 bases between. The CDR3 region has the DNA TGTGCCAGCAGGGACCAGGGGTTATACAATGAGCAGTTCTTC. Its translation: CASRDQGLYNEQFF.

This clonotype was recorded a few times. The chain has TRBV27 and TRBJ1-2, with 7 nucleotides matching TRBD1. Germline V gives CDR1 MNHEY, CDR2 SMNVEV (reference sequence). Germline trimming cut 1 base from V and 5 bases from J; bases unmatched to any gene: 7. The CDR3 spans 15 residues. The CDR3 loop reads CASSLYPDRDYGYTF. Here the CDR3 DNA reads TGTGCCAGCAGTTTATATCCAGACAGGGATTATGGCTACACCTTC.

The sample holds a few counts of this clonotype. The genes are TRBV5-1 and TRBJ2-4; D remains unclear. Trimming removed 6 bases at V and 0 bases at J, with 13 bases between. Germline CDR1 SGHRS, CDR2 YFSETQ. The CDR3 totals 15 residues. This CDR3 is CASTKSPGAKNIQYF. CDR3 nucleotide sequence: TGCGCCAGCACCAAATCACCGGGAGCCAAAAACATTCAGTACTTC.

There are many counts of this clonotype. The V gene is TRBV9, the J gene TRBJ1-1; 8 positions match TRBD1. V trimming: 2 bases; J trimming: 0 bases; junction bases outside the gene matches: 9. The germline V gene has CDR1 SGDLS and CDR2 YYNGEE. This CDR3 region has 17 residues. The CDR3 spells CASSVRDRSYMNTEAFF. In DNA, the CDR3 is TGTGCCAGCAGCGTCCGGGACAGGTCCTACATGAACACTGAAGCTTTCTTT.

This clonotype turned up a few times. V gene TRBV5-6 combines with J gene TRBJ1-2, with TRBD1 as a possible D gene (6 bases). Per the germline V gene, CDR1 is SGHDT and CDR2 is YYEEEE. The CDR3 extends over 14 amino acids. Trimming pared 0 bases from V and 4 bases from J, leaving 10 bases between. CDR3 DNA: TGTGCCAGCAGCTTGGAGCAGGGGATCTATGGCTACACCTTC. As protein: CASSLEQGIYGYTF.

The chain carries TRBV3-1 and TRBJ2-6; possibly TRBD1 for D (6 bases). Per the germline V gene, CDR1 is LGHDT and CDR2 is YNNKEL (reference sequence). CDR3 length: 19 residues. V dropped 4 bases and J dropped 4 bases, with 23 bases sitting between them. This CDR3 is CASSPLPGGGSRGANVLTF. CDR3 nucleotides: TGTGCCAGCAGCCCTCTCCCTGGGGGCGGTTCTCGGGGGGCCAACGTCCTGACTTTC.

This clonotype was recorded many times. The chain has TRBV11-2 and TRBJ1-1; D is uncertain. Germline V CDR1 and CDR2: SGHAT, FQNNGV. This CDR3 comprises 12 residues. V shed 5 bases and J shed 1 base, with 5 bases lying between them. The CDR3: CASSRSNTEAFF. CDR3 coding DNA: TGTGCCAGCAGCCGCTCGAACACTGAAGCTTTCTTT.